The text below deals with one T cell receptor (beta chain). Antigen specificity is unknown. The PCR employed 60 Vbeta primers together with 13 Jbeta primers. Profiled with immunoSEQ multiplex PCR; TCRdb holds only in-frame clones, not every one. The table records 83,000 or so clones, around 79% of them present only once. The sample comes from a study of cytomegalovirus exposure and HLA in healthy donors. General observations from the study: In a later analysis, roughly 17,000 TCR beta sequences were associated with HLA alleles at 0.05 false discovery rate. An Asian-associated ancestry cluster reportedly showed fewer N-insertions than the roughly 670-donor mean in a later analysis. One variant, a missense change in DCLRE1C, was linked in a later analysis to TCR beta V- and J-gene trimming.

The donors, nominally healthy at sampling, likely had unrecorded immune exposures. The sample consisted of PBMCs. This sequence originates from a middle-aged woman in good health and CMV-seropositive.

CDR3 amino acids: CASSTPGLAADTQYF. CDR3 sequence (DNA): TGCGCCAGCAGCACCCCGGGACTAGCAGCAGATACGCAGTATTTT. V usage is TRBV5-1 and J usage is TRBJ2-3, with 9 bases lining up with TRBD2. This CDR3 region has 15 residues. Germline assignment: CDR1 SGHRS and CDR2 YFSETQ. Trimming cost V 4 bases and J 4 bases; bases outside gene matches: 7.